This T cell receptor (beta chain) stems from a study of blood T cell repertoires in COVID-19. Study details: Specimens from acute and convalescent COVID-19 originated in the United States, Italy and Spain. T cells, B-cell-depleted T cells, or PBMCs supplied cDNA or gDNA.

Germline-derived CDR1 and CDR2 are ENHRY and SYGVKD. V was clipped by 10 bases and J by 4 bases, with 17 bases between them. The CDR3 runs to 14 residues. Under the authors' procedure: Amplified reference gene primers provided the basis for estimating nucleated cell counts. Repertoires were generated with immunoSEQ multiplex PCR, while TCRdb's copy carries only in-frame clones and drops some. For V, J and clone size, that table is used; D and trimming come from the DNA. This table has just under 90,000 clones, about two thirds appearing once. This clonotype originated in a woman of 80 years or more with acute or convalescent COVID-19. Sequencing was performed on peripheral blood. V is TRBV10-3 and J is TRBJ2-1; TRBD2 might be the D (6 bases). CDR3 sequence (DNA): TGTGCCACGGAGGCGGGACGGGAGTACAATGAGCAGTTCTTC. Residues: CATEAGREYNEQFF.